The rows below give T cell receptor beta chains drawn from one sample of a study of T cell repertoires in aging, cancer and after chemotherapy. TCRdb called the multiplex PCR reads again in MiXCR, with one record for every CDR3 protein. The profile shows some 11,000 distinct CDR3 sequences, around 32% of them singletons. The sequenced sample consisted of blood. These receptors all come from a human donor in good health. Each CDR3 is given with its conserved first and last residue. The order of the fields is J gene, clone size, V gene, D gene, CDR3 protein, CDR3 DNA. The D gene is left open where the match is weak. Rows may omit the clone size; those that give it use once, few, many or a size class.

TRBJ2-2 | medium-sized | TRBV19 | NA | CASSQGGGASGTGELFF | TGTGCCAGTAGTCAAGGTGGAGGTGCCTCCGGCACCGGGGAGCTGTTTTTT
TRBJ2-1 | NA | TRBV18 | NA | CASSPYGKDEQFF | TGTGCCAGCTCACCATACGGTAAGGATGAGCAGTTCTTC
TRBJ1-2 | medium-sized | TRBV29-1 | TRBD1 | CSGGQGGYTF | TGCAGCGGGGGACAGGGAGGCTACACCTTC
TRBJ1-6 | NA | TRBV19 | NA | CASSPRESNNSPLHF | TGTGCCAGTAGTCCGCGGGAGTCTAATAATTCACCCCTCCACTTT
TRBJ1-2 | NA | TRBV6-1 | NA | CASSEAGAVNYGYTF | TGTGCCAGCAGTGAAGCGGGGGCTGTGAACTATGGCTACACCTTC
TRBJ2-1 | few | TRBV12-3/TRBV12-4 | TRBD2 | CASSQTSGGWEQFF | TGTGCCAGCAGTCAGACTAGCGGGGGTTGGGAGCAGTTCTTC
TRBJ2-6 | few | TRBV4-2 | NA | CASSQDAVMLLSGANVLTF | TGCGCCAGCAGCCAAGACGCTGTTATGTTGCTCTCTGGGGCCAACGTCCTGACTTTC
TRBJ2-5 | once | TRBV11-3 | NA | CASSPGLGETQYF | TGTGCCAGCAGCCCGGGACTTGGGGAGACCCAGTACTTC
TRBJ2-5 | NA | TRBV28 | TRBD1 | CASSLGQGARGAETQYF | TGTGCCAGCAGCCTGGGGCAGGGGGCGCGAGGAGCAGAGACCCAGTACTTC
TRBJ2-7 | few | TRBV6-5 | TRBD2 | CASSRTSGSSYERYF | TGTGCCAGCAGCCGGACTAGCGGCTCCTCCTACGAGCGGTACTTC
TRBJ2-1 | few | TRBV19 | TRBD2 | CASSILPPRTSGRNEQFF | TGTGCCAGTAGTATCCTCCCCCCCCGGACTAGCGGTAGGAATGAGCAGTTCTTC
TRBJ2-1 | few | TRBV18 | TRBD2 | CASSPVSGRVNEQFF | TGTGCCAGCTCACCAGTTAGCGGGAGAGTAAATGAGCAGTTCTTC
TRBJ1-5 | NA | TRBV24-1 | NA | CATSGIGTEDQPQHF | TGTGCCACCAGTGGAATCGGGACGGAGGATCAGCCCCAGCATTTT
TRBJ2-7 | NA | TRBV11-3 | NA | CASSFMYEQYF | TGTGCCAGCAGCTTCATGTACGAGCAGTACTTC
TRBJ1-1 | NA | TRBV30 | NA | CAWSVGGTEAFF | TGTGCCTGGAGTGTAGGTGGCACTGAAGCTTTCTTT
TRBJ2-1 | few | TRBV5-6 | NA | CASSWGGEPQQFF | TGTGCCAGCAGCTGGGGGGGCGAGCCCCAGCAGTTCTTC
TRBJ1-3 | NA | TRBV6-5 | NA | CASTLSGTSGNTIYF | TGTGCCAGCACACTCTCCGGGACATCTGGAAACACCATATATTTT